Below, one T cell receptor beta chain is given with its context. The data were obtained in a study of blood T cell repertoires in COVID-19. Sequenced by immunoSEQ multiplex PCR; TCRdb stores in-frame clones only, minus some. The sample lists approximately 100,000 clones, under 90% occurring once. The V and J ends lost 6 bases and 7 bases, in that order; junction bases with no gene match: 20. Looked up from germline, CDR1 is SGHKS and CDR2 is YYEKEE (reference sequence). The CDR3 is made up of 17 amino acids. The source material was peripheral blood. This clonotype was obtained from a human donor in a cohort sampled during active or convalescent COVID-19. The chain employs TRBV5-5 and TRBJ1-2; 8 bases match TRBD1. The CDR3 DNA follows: TGTGCCAGCACCACCTACAGACAGGGGAGCCTACTTGGTGGCTACACCTTC. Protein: CASTTYRQGSLLGGYTF.